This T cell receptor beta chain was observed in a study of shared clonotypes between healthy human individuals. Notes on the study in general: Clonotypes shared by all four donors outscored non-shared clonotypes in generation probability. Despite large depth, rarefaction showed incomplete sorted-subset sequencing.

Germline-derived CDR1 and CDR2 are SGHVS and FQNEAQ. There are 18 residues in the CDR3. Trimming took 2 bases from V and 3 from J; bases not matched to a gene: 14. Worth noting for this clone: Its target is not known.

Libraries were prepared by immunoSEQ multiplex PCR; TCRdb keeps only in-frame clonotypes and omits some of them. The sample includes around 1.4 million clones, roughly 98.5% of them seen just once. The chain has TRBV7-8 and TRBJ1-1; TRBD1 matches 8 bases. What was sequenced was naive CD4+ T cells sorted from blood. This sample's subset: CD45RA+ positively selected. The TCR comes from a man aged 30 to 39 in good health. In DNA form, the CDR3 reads TGTGCCAGCAGCTTACGGAGCCCTGGACAGGGATTTTACACTGAAGCTTTCTTT. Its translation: CASSLRSPGQGFYTEAFF.